This TCR beta chain derives from a study of T cell responses to AZD1222 COVID-19 vaccine. V was clipped by 2 bases and J by 11 bases, with 9 bases between them. This CDR3 is 11 amino acids long. In germline, CDR1 is KGHSH, CDR2 LQKENI. Generated by immunoSEQ multiplex PCR, the TCRdb table keeps only in-frame clones and is missing some. The sample lists more than 150,000 clones, almost 95% occurring once. This chain connects TRBV18 to TRBJ1-2; D might be TRBD1 (5 bases). Sample: peripheral blood, taken on day 0 of AZD1222 vaccination. This sequence was found in an adult in good health. The CDR3 region is CASSPAGRYTF. The CDR3 region has the DNA TGTGCCAGCTCACCAGCAGGGAGATACACCTTC.